This entry concerns a single T cell receptor (beta chain). The data originate from a study of blood T cell repertoires in COVID-19. Study-level information: Acute and convalescent COVID-19 samples came from the United States, Italy and Spain. PBMCs, B-cell-depleted T cells, or T cells were the source of the cDNA or gDNA that made up the material.

Trimming pared 0 bases from V and 5 bases from J, leaving 9 bases between. Germline V gene sequence: CDR1 SGHNT, CDR2 YENEEA. The CDR3 extends over 14 amino acids. Authors' analysis steps: Reference gene primer amplification gave estimated nucleated cell counts. The method was immunoSEQ multiplex PCR; TCRdb's version includes in-frame clones alone and lacks a portion of them. The D gene and trimming were derived from the DNA, and the V and J assignments and clone size from that table. Counted here are around 120,000 clones, 60% to 85% occurring once; the ten biggest clones make up roughly 6.2%. The chain combines TRBV11-3 with TRBJ2-3; D is unresolved. The sequenced sample was peripheral blood. The sequence came from a man between 65 and 85 years old with acute or convalescent COVID-19. The CDR3 DNA sequence: TGTGCCAGCAGCTTAGATCGGGTCCGAGATACGCAGTATTTT. Translated: CASSLDRVRDTQYF.